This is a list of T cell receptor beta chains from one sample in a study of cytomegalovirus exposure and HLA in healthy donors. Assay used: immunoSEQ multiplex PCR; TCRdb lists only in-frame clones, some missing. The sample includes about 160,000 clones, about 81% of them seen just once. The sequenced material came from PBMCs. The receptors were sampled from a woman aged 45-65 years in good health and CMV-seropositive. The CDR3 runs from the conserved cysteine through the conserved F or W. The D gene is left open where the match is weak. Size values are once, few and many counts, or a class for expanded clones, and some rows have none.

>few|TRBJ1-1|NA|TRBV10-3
TGTGCCTCGCGGGGGGGAGAGAACACTGAAGCTTTCTTT
CASRGGENTEAFF
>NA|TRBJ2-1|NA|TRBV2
TGTGCCAGCAGTTCATTCAGGGTCGATGAGCAGTTCTTC
CASSSFRVDEQFF
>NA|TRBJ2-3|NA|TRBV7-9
TGTGCCAGCAGCCCTTCCTACAGTGGAAGCACAGATACGCAGTATTTT
CASSPSYSGSTDTQYF
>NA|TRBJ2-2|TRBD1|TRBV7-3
TGTGCCAGCAGCGCCAGTCCCGGGACAGTCACCGGGGAGCTGTTTTTT
CASSASPGTVTGELFF
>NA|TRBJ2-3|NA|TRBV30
TGTGCCTGGACCCCCTGGGATAGAGGGACAGATACGCAGTATTTT
CAWTPWDRGTDTQYF
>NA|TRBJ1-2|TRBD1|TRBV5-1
TGCGCCAGCAGCTCTGGACAGGGGGTAGTTGGCTACACCTTC
CASSSGQGVVGYTF
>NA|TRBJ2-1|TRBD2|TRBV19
TGTGCCAGTAGTCCCGGGACTAGTTACAATGAGCAGTTCTTC
CASSPGTSYNEQFF
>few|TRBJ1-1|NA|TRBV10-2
TGCGCCAGCAAGGCAACGGGAGGGGATGGCACTGAAGCTTTCTTT
CASKATGGDGTEAFF
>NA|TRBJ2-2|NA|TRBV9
TGTGCCAGCAGCGTAGACCGGGGCACCGGGGAGCTGTTTTTT
CASSVDRGTGELFF
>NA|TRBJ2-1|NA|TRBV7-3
TGTGCCAGCAGCCTCCAACAGGGCGGCGAGCAGTTCTTC
CASSLQQGGEQFF
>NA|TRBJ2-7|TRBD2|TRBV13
TGTGCCAGCAGCCTACGGGGGGGCTCCTACGAGCAGTACTTC
CASSLRGGSYEQYF
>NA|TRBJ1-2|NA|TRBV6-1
TGTGCCAGCAGACTAAATGGCTACACCTTC
CASRLNGYTF
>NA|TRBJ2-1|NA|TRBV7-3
TGTGCCAGCAGCTTAGTTCCGGGAAGCAATGAGCAGTTCTTC
CASSLVPGSNEQFF
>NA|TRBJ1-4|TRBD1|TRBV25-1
TGTGCCAGCAGTGCGCGGGGACAGGGAAGTGAAAAACTGTTTTTT
CASSARGQGSEKLFF
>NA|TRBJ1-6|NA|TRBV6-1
TGTGCCAGCACAAACAGGGCGGGTAATTCACCCCTCCACTTT
CASTNRAGNSPLHF
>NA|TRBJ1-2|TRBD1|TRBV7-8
TGTGCCAGCAGCTTATGGGATGGACAGGGGCGATATGGCTACACCTTC
CASSLWDGQGRYGYTF
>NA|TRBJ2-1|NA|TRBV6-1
TGTGCCAGCAGTGAAGCTCCAGGGCGTTTCTTC
CASSEAPGRFF
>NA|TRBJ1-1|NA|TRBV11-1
TGTGCCAGCAGCCTTATCTCAGGCACTGAAGCTTTCTTT
CASSLISGTEAFF
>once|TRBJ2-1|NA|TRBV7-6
TGTGCCAGCAGCCCCCTTACGAGCCCCGGTGAGCAGTTCTTC
CASSPLTSPGEQFF
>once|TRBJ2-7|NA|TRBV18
TGTGCCAGCTCACCTCAAAGCGGAGGGGTTAGGGGCGGAACCTACGAGCAGTACTTC
CASSPQSGGVRGGTYEQYF
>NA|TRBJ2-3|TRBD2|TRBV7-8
TGTGCCAGCAGCTCGAGCGGGGGAGTCACAGATACGCAGTATTTT
CASSSSGGVTDTQYF
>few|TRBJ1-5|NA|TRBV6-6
TGTGCCAGCAGGGAGCCAGGGGCAGGGAATCAGCCCCAGCATTTT
CASREPGAGNQPQHF
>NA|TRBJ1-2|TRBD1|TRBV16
TGTGCCAGCAGCCGAACGGACAGGGGAGATGACTATGGCTACACCTTC
CASSRTDRGDDYGYTF
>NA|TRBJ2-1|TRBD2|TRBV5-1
TGCGCCAGCAGCTTGGACGGGGGGACGTACAATGAGCAGTTCTTC
CASSLDGGTYNEQFF
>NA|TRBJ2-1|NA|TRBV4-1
TGCGCCAGCAGCTTAGTCCTTAAAATGCACGATGAGCAGTTCTTC
CASSLVLKMHDEQFF
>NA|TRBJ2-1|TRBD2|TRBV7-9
TGTGCCAGCAGCTTAGGGTCTAGCGGGGGGGCCGGCTACAATGAGCAGTTCTTC
CASSLGSSGGAGYNEQFF
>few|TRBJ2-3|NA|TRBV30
TGTGCCTGGAGGGAACCCGGGACTGGCACAGATACGCAGTATTTT
CAWREPGTGTDTQYF
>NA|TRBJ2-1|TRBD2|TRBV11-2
TGTGCCAGCAGCTCCGAGCGGGGGGGCACAAATGAGCAGTTCTTC
CASSSERGGTNEQFF
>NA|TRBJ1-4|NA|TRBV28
TGTGCGAGCTGGGGGGGGTTAGCTGGAAAACTGTTTTTT
CASWGGLAGKLFF
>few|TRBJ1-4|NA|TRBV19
TGTGCCAGTAGTATCGGATCGACTGGGGAAAAACTGTTTTTT
CASSIGSTGEKLFF
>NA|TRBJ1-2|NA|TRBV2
TGTGCCAGCATTCCCGGTCCACCAATCGATGGCTACACCTTC
CASIPGPPIDGYTF
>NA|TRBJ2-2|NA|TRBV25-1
TGTGCCAGCAGTGAGACAGATGCGAACACCGGGGAGCTGTTTTTT
CASSETDANTGELFF
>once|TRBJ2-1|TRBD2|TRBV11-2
TGTGCCAGCAGCTTCGGATGGGGGGGGGTGAATGAGCAGTTCTTC
CASSFGWGGVNEQFF
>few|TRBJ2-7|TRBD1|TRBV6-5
TGTGCCAGCAGTTATCCGGGACAGGGGAACTACGAGCAGTACTTC
CASSYPGQGNYEQYF
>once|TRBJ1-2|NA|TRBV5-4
TGTGCCAGCAGATATACAGGGAGTCGGAGCGGCTACACCTTC
CASRYTGSRSGYTF
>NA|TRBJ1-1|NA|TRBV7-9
TGTGCCAGCAAACCGATCGTGAGCACTGAAGCTTTCTTT
CASKPIVSTEAFF
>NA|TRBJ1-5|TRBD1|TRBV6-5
TGTGCCAGCAGCCGACAGGGATTGGGCAATCAGCCCCAGCATTTT
CASSRQGLGNQPQHF